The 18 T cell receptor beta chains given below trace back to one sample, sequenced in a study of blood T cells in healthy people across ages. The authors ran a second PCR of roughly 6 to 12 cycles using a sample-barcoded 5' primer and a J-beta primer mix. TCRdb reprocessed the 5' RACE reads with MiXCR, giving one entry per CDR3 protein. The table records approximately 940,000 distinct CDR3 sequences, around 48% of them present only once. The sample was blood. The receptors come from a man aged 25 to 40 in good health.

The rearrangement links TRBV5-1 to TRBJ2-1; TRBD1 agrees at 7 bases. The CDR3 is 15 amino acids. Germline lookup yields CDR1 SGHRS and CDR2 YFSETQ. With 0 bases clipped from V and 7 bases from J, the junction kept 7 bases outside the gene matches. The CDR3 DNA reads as TGCGCCAGCAGCTTGGGACAGGGTCGGGCTAATGAGCAGTTCTTC. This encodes CASSLGQGRANEQFF.

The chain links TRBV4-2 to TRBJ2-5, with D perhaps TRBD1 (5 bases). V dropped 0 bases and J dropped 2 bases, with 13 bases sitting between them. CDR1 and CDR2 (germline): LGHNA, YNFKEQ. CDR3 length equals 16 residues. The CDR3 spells CASSQDPTASQETQYF. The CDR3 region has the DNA TGTGCCAGCAGCCAAGATCCGACAGCATCACAAGAGACCCAGTACTTC.

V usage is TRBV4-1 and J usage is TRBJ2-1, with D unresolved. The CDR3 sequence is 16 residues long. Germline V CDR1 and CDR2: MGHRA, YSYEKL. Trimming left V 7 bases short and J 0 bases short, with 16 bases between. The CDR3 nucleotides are TGCGCCAGCAACAACAACCCTGAGAGCTCCTACAATGAGCAGTTCTTC. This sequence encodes CASNNNPESSYNEQFF.

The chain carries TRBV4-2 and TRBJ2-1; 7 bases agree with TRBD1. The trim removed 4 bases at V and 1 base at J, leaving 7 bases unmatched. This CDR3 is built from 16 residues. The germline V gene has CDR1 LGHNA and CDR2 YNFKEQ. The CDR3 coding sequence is TGTGCCAGCAGCCCTGGGGGCAGGGGGTCCTACAATGAGCAGTTCTTC. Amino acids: CASSPGGRGSYNEQFF.

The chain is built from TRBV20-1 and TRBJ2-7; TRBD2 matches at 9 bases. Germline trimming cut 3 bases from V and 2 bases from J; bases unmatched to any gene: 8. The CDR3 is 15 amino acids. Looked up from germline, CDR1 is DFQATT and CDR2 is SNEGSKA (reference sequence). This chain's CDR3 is CSASLLAGQTYEQYF. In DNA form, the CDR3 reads TGCAGTGCTAGCCTCCTAGCGGGGCAAACCTACGAGCAGTACTTC.

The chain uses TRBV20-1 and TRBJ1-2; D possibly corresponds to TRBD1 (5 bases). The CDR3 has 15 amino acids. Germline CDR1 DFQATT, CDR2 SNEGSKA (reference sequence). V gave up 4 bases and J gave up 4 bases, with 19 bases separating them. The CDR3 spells CSATGTNAWGYGYTF. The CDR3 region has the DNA TGCAGTGCTACCGGGACGAATGCATGGGGCTATGGCTACACCTTC.

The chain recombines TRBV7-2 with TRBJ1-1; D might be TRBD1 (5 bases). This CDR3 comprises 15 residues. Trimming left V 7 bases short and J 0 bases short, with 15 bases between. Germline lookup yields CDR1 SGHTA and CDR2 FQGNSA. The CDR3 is CASIPATGLNTEAFF. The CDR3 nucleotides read TGTGCCAGCATCCCGGCAACAGGACTGAACACTGAAGCTTTCTTT.

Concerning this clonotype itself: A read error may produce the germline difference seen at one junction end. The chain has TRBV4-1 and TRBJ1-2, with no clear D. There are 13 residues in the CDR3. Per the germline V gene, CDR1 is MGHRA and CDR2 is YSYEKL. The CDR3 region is CASSQDPSYDYTF. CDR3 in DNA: TGCGCCAGCAGCCAAGACCCCAGCTATGACTACACCTTC.

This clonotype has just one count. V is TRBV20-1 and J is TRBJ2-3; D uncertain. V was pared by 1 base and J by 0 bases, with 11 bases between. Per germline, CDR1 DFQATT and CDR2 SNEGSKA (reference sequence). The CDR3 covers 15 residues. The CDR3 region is CSARAGARSTDTQYF. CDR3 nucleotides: TGCAGTGCTAGAGCGGGCGCCAGAAGCACAGATACGCAGTATTTT.

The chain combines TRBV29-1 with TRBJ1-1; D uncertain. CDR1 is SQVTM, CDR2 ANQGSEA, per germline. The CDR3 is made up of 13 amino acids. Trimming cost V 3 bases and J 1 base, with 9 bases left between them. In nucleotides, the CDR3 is TGCAGCGTTGAGGCATGGCAGAACACTGAAGCTTTCTTT. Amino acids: CSVEAWQNTEAFF.

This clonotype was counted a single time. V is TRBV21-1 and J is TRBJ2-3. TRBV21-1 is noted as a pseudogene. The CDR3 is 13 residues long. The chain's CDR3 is CAGSKVYSSTQYF. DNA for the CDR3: TGTGCCGGCAGCAAAGTTTACAGTAGTACGCAGTATTTT.

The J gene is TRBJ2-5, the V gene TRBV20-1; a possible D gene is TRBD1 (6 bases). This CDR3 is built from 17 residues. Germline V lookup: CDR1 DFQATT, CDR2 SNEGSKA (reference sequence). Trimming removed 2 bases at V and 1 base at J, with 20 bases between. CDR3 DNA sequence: TGCAGTGCTAGACCGTGGGGGCTAGCAGAACTCCAAGAGACCCAGTACTTC. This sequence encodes CSARPWGLAELQETQYF.

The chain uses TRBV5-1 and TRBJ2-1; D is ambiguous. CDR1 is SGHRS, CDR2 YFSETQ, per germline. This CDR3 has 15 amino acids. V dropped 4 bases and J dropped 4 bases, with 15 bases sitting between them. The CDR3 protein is CASSTSGPKYNEQFF. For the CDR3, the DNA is TGCGCCAGCAGCACATCCGGACCAAAATACAATGAGCAGTTCTTC.

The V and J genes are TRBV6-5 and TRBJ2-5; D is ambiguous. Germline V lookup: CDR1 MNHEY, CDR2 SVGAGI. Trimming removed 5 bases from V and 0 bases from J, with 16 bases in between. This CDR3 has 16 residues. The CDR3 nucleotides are TGTGCCAGCAGTCGAGTGTTCCTGGGAAACCAAGAGACCCAGTACTTC. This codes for CASSRVFLGNQETQYF.

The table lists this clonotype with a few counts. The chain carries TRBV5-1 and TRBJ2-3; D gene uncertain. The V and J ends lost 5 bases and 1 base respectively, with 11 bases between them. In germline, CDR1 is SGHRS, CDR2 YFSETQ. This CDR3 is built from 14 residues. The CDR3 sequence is CASRLSDGTDTQYF. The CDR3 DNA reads TGCGCCAGCAGATTATCCGATGGCACAGATACGCAGTATTTT.

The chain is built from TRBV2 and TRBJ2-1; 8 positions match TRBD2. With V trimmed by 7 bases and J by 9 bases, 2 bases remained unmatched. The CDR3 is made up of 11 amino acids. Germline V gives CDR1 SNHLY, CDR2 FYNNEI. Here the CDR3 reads CASTRGGEQFF. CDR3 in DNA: TGTGCCAGCACCCGGGGGGGTGAGCAGTTCTTC. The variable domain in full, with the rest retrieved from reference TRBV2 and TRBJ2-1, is EPEVTQTPSHQVTQMGQEVILRCVPISNHLYFYWYRQILGQKVEFLVSFYNNEISEKSEIFDDQFSVERPDGSNFTLKIRSTKLEDSAMYFCASTRGGEQFFGPGTRLTVL.

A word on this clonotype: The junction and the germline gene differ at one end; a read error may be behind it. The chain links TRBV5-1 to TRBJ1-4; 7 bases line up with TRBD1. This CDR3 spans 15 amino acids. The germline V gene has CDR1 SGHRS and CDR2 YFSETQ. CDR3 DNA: TGCGCCGGCAGCCCCGGGACAGCCGAACGGGAAAAACTGTTTTTT. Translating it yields CAGSPGTAEREKLFF.

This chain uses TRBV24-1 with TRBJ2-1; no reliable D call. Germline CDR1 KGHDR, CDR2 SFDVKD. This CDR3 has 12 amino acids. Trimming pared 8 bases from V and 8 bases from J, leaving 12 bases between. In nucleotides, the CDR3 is TGTGCCACCAAAGGGCCAGCCCATGAGCAGTTCTTC. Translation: CATKGPAHEQFF.